Sequencing of this T cell receptor (beta chain) was carried out in a study of sequential checkpoint blockade in melanoma. The wider study: Maintenance nivolumab came after either treatment sequence.

Only in-frame clones appear in the TCRdb table, and some are missing; sequencing was by immunoSEQ multiplex PCR. The data hold tens of thousands of clones, with around 82% observed a single time. V shed 3 bases, J shed 2 bases, and the junction held 15 bases outside the gene matches. The CDR3 length is 19 residues. Germline-derived CDR1 and CDR2 are LNHDA and SQIVND (reference sequence). Treatment meaning: randomized to nivolumab then ipilimumab (arm A) or the reverse (arm B). None of the patients previously received DNA-damaging chemotherapy. PBMC sorting kept live CD3+CD8+ cells without CD19 or CD56.

This sequence originates from a human donor with melanoma. This chain uses TRBV19 with TRBJ1-5, with 8 bases lining up with TRBD1. The sequences come from CD8+ T cells sorted from blood (inferred from file names), collected from a patient given nivolumab and ipilimumab in sequence. The CDR3 DNA reads as TGTGCCAGTAGTATCGGCTCGTCAGGGGGCGCTTCGGGCAATCAGCCCCAGCATTTT. It yields the protein CASSIGSSGGASGNQPQHF.